The 9 T cell receptor beta chains below all came from one sample that was sequenced in a study of cytomegalovirus exposure and HLA in healthy donors. Use of 60 Vbeta and 13 Jbeta primers characterized the PCR. Measured with immunoSEQ multiplex PCR; TCRdb has only the in-frame clones, and not every one. Among under 300,000 clones listed, about 80% were seen once. Sequenced sample: PBMCs. All receptors derive from an older woman in good health and CMV-seropositive.

This clone was seen just once. The rearrangement joins TRBV20-1 to TRBJ2-7, with D possibly matching TRBD1 (6 bases). The CDR3 has 11 amino acids. V was trimmed by 4 bases and J by 4 bases, leaving 8 bases between them. Germline V gives CDR1 DFQATT, CDR2 SNEGSKA (reference sequence). The CDR3 DNA sequence: TGCAGTGCTATAGGGGGTTACGAGCAGTACTTC. Protein: CSAIGGYEQYF.

This clone was observed a few times. The rearrangement uses TRBV10-3 and TRBJ1-4, with TRBD1 matching 9 bases. Germline CDR1 is ENHRY and CDR2 is SYGVKD. After removal of 9 bases from V and 5 bases from J, the junction contained 4 bases not matched to a gene. CDR3 size: 13 residues. DNA for the CDR3: TGTGCCATGGGGACAGGGCCAAATGAAAAACTGTTTTTT. Its protein is CAMGTGPNEKLFF.

V and J are TRBV6-1 and TRBJ1-2; D is ambiguous. The CDR3 is 13 residues long. The V end was cut by 6 bases, the J end by 3 bases, with 11 bases between. The germline V gene encodes CDR1 MNHNS and CDR2 SASEGT. This CDR3 is CASRDGGYYGYTF. DNA of the CDR3: TGTGCCAGCAGGGACGGAGGATACTATGGCTACACCTTC.

The V gene is TRBV6-5, the J gene TRBJ1-1; TRBD1 matches 7 bases. CDR3 length equals 14 residues. CDR1 is MNHEY, CDR2 SVGAGI, per germline. The V and J ends lost 5 bases and 0 bases, in that order; junction bases with no gene match: 3. The CDR3 spells CASSNRGMNTEAFF. In DNA form, the CDR3 reads TGTGCCAGCAGTAACAGGGGTATGAACACTGAAGCTTTCTTT.

The chain joins TRBV5-1 to TRBJ2-7, with 7 bases that match TRBD1. Germline lookup yields CDR1 SGHRS and CDR2 YFSETQ. There are 14 residues in the CDR3. With 4 bases clipped from V and 3 bases from J, the junction kept 7 bases outside the gene matches. The CDR3 region is CASSTGTVSYEQYF. In DNA, the CDR3 is TGCGCCAGCAGCACCGGGACAGTGAGCTACGAGCAGTACTTC. Using reference TRBV5-1 and TRBJ2-7 for the parts outside the CDR3, the full variable domain is KAGVTQTPRYLIKTRGQQVTLSCSPISGHRSVSWYQQTPGQGLQFLFEYFSETQRNKGNFPGRFSGRQFSNSRSEMNVSTLELGDSALYLCASSTGTVSYEQYFGPGTRLTVT.

The V and J genes are TRBV13 and TRBJ1-2; 12 bases are shared with TRBD1. The CDR3 is made up of 14 amino acids. Germline V gene data show CDR1 as PRHDT and CDR2 as FYEKMQ (reference sequence). V was clipped by 5 bases and J by 8 bases; unmatched bases: 6. Written as DNA, the CDR3 is TGTGCCAGCAGCCGGGACAGGGGGCTCAAAGGCTACACCTTC. Its protein is CASSRDRGLKGYTF.

This clone has more than one count but fewer than ten. The V call is TRBV6-5, the J call TRBJ2-7, with 7 bases identical to TRBD1. V was pared by 4 bases and J by 2 bases, with 11 bases of the junction left unmatched. The CDR3 is 16 residues long. Germline loops: CDR1 MNHEY, CDR2 SVGAGI. CDR3 coding DNA: TGTGCCAGCAGTTTCTTCCTAGGGACAGTGACCTACGAGCAGTACTTC. It specifies CASSFFLGTVTYEQYF.

The rearrangement uses TRBV19 and TRBJ1-5; D is unresolved. Germline V gives CDR1 LNHDA, CDR2 SQIVND (reference sequence). Trimming left V 3 bases short and J 2 bases short, with 14 bases between. This CDR3 is built from 16 residues. The CDR3 sequence: CASSMGRTRGNQPQHF. CDR3 nucleotides: TGTGCCAGTAGTATGGGGAGGACTAGGGGCAATCAGCCCCAGCATTTT.

This clone was seen a few times. The V gene is TRBV28, the J gene TRBJ2-7; unclear D gene. V shed 7 bases and J shed 1 base, with 11 bases lying between them. The CDR3 is 13 residues long. CDR1 is MDHEN, CDR2 SYDVKM, per germline. Here the CDR3 DNA reads TGTGCCAGCAAACCTGGGCTGTCCTACGAGCAGTACTTC. It encodes CASKPGLSYEQYF.